Presented here are 21 T cell receptor beta chains from one specimen sequenced in a study of technical replicates of blood from a few donors. Clones were sequenced by immunoSEQ multiplex PCR, and TCRdb holds only the in-frame ones, with some missing. The sample shows 91,000 or so clones, 95% of them seen only once. Sequencing used T cells isolated from PBMCs. The receptor set was obtained from a human donor in good health.

The chain combines TRBV5-1 with TRBJ2-5, with 7 bases aligning to TRBD2. The CDR3 extends over 13 amino acids. After removal of 6 bases from V and 3 bases from J, the junction contained 5 bases not matched to a gene. The germline V gene encodes CDR1 SGHRS and CDR2 YFSETQ. Here the CDR3 reads CASIGGGEETQYF. The CDR3 coding sequence is TGCGCCAGCATCGGGGGAGGGGAAGAGACCCAGTACTTC. Variable domain in full (rest from reference TRBV5-1 and TRBJ2-5): KAGVTQTPRYLIKTRGQQVTLSCSPISGHRSVSWYQQTPGQGLQFLFEYFSETQRNKGNFPGRFSGRQFSNSRSEMNVSTLELGDSALYLCASIGGGEETQYFGPGTRLLVL.

The V gene is TRBV7-9, the J gene TRBJ2-7; tentatively, D is TRBD2 (5 bases). Germline loops: CDR1 SEHNR, CDR2 FQNEAQ (reference sequence). Trimming shortened V by 1 base and J by 6 bases, and 7 bases separated the two germline ends. CDR3 length: 12 residues. The CDR3 protein is CASSLVEGEQYF. For the CDR3, the DNA is TGTGCCAGCAGCTTAGTCGAGGGCGAGCAGTACTTC.

V gene TRBV5-1 combines with J gene TRBJ2-1; 11 nucleotides match TRBD2. Per germline, CDR1 SGHRS and CDR2 YFSETQ. The CDR3 length is 15 residues. Losses at the gene ends were 5 bases for V and 2 bases for J; bases not matched to a gene: 3. CDR3 protein: CASRLLAGAYNEQFF. The CDR3 DNA is TGCGCCAGCAGACTACTAGCGGGGGCCTACAATGAGCAGTTCTTC.

The gene calls are TRBV28 and TRBJ2-7; 8 nucleotides align to TRBD1. In germline, CDR1 is MDHEN, CDR2 SYDVKM. The CDR3 covers 15 residues. J gave up 1 base and V 7 bases, and 9 bases lay outside the gene matches. For the CDR3, the DNA is TGTGCCAGCACCTACTCAGGGGGCCGGTCCTACGAGCAGTACTTC. This encodes CASTYSGGRSYEQYF.

This chain connects TRBV6-5 to TRBJ2-7; no firm D call. Germline V gives CDR1 MNHEY, CDR2 SVGAGI. The germline V and J ends were trimmed by 4 bases and 3 bases, with 4 bases remaining between them. The CDR3 has 11 residues. The CDR3 bases are TGTGCCAGCAGTTCACTCTACGAGCAGTACTTC. Its protein product is CASSSLYEQYF.

This chain links TRBV28 with TRBJ1-2; 7 bases match TRBD1. Germline CDR1 is MDHEN and CDR2 is SYDVKM. V gave up 6 bases and J gave up 11 bases; unmatched junction bases: 12. The CDR3 spans 13 residues. The CDR3 is CASRGQGGLGYTF. The CDR3 bases are TGTGCCAGCAGGGGGCAGGGGGGTTTGGGGTACACCTTC.

The chain employs TRBV5-5 and TRBJ2-3, with TRBD1 matching over 7 bases. This CDR3 has 16 amino acids. V lost 4 bases and J lost 2; bases outside the gene matches: 10. Germline values: CDR1 SGHKS, CDR2 YYEKEE (reference sequence). The CDR3 coding sequence is TGTGCCAGCAGCCAGGGACAGCGATTACACACAGATACGCAGTATTTT. Protein: CASSQGQRLHTDTQYF.

This rearrangement joins TRBV29-1 to TRBJ1-3, with a weak D call TRBD1 (6 bases). CDR1 and CDR2 (germline): SQVTM, ANQGSEA. The CDR3 is made up of 15 amino acids. V lost 7 bases and J lost 3, with 19 bases in between. The CDR3 region has the DNA TGCAGCGCCGCAGCCGAACAGGGTCTTGGAAACACCATATATTTT. Protein sequence: CSAAAEQGLGNTIYF.

This clone has only one observation. V gene TRBV19 combines with J gene TRBJ1-1; no definite D call. The ends were cut back, 3 bases at V and 1 base at J, with 12 bases in the middle. The CDR3 loop spans 15 amino acids. The V gene's germline CDR1 is LNHDA and CDR2 SQIVND (reference sequence). CDR3 loop: CASSIARGWNTEAFF. DNA of the CDR3: TGTGCCAGTAGTATCGCACGAGGGTGGAACACTGAAGCTTTCTTT.

A few counts support this clone. The chain links TRBV4-1 to TRBJ1-2, with TRBD1 matching 9 bases. Germline lookup yields CDR1 MGHRA and CDR2 YSYEKL. The CDR3 runs 14 residues. The junction had 2 bases not matched to a gene; V was cut back by 4 bases and J by 2 bases. DNA of the CDR3: TGCGCCAGCAGCCTAGGGACAGGGAACTATGGCTACACCTTC. Translated: CASSLGTGNYGYTF.

Worth noting for this clone: The sample carries other DNA sequences with the same CDR3. The chain is built from TRBV19 and TRBJ1-1; D unclear. The CDR3 extends over 13 amino acids. Germline-derived CDR1 and CDR2 are LNHDA and SQIVND (reference sequence). Trimming took off 4 bases at V and 1 base at J, with 7 bases between the two ends. The CDR3 nucleotides are TGTGCCAGTAGTACGACGGGGAACACTGAAGCTTTCTTT. Translating it yields CASSTTGNTEAFF.

The chain is built from TRBV9 and TRBJ2-2; 7 bases fit TRBD2. This CDR3 comprises 14 residues. Germline V gene data show CDR1 as SGDLS and CDR2 as YYNGEE. V shed 4 bases, J shed 6 bases, and the junction held 6 bases outside the gene matches. DNA for the CDR3: TGTGCCAGCAGCACGGGAGGATATTCCGGGGAGCTGTTTTTT. Translating it yields CASSTGGYSGELFF.

V and J are TRBV15 and TRBJ2-6; D may be TRBD1 (6 bases). The CDR3 is 16 residues long. V lost 0 bases to trimming and J lost 2 bases, with 8 bases between them. Germline values: CDR1 LNHNV, CDR2 YYDKDF (reference sequence). The CDR3 nucleotides read TGTGCCACCAGCAGAGAGGGGGCCGCTGGGGCCAACGTCCTGACTTTC. Encoded protein: CATSREGAAGANVLTF.

The chain is built from TRBV6-6 and TRBJ1-1; D remains unclear. The CDR3 length is 12 residues. Germline assignment: CDR1 MNHNY and CDR2 SVGAGI (reference sequence). Trimming removed 7 bases from V and 4 bases from J, with 10 bases in between. CDR3: CASNNFRTEAFF. The CDR3 DNA follows: TGTGCCAGCAATAATTTTCGCACTGAAGCTTTCTTT.

The chain uses TRBV28 and TRBJ2-1; 9 nucleotides match TRBD1. Per the germline V gene, CDR1 is MDHEN and CDR2 is SYDVKM. V shed 10 bases, J shed 2 bases, and the junction held 6 bases outside the gene matches. CDR3 size: 14 residues. The CDR3 reads CATRGTGTYNEQFF. In DNA, the CDR3 is TGTGCCACCCGCGGGACAGGGACCTACAATGAGCAGTTCTTC.

This clone was observed once. V usage is TRBV11-2 and J usage is TRBJ2-7, with TRBD1 matching 7 bases. Germline CDR1 SGHAT, CDR2 FQNNGV. The CDR3 runs to 14 residues. V shed 4 bases and J 2 bases; nucleotides not matched to a gene: 5. As DNA, the CDR3 is TGTGCCAGCAGCTCGCAGGGGGTCGCCTACGAGCAGTACTTC. Translation: CASSSQGVAYEQYF.

This chain joins TRBV19 and TRBJ2-6; D is unclear. CDR1 LNHDA and CDR2 SQIVND come from the germline V gene (reference sequence). CDR3 length: 15 residues. The germline V and J ends were trimmed by 6 bases and 4 bases, with 13 bases remaining between them. The CDR3 DNA sequence: TGTGCCAGTAGCATGACTGATGAAGGGGCCAACGTCCTGACTTTC. Protein sequence: CASSMTDEGANVLTF.

The rearrangement uses TRBV4-1 and TRBJ2-7; 9 positions match TRBD1. The CDR3 runs 14 residues. Germline lookup yields CDR1 MGHRA and CDR2 YSYEKL. Trimming at V came to 4 bases and at J to 3 bases, leaving 4 bases not matched to a gene. The CDR3 sequence is CASSLGTGNYEQYF. CDR3 bases: TGCGCCAGCAGCCTAGGGACAGGGAACTACGAGCAGTACTTC.

This chain uses TRBV19 with TRBJ2-7; D is perhaps TRBD2 (6 bases). From germline, CDR1 is LNHDA and CDR2 SQIVND (reference sequence). The CDR3 has 15 amino acids. V lost 1 base and J lost 0, with 10 bases in between. The CDR3 DNA reads TGTGCCAGTAGTATAGGAGCCGGGAGCTCCTACGAGCAGTACTTC. Protein sequence: CASSIGAGSSYEQYF.

This chain connects TRBV6-1 to TRBJ1-4; D not resolved. V gave up 0 bases and J gave up 4 bases, with 9 bases separating them. Per germline, CDR1 MNHNS and CDR2 SASEGT. The CDR3 covers 15 residues. CDR3 in amino acids: CASSEASGFNEKLFF. The CDR3 nucleotides read TGTGCCAGCAGTGAAGCGTCGGGGTTTAATGAAAAACTGTTTTTT.

This sequence joins TRBV7-2 and TRBJ2-7; maybe TRBD2 (6 bases). Trimming left V 1 base short and J 2 bases short, with 12 bases between. From germline, CDR1 is SGHTA and CDR2 FQGNSA. This CDR3 spans 15 amino acids. As DNA, the CDR3 is TGTGCCAGCAGCTTAGATCCCCTAGCGCCCTACGAGCAGTACTTC. Amino acids: CASSLDPLAPYEQYF. Full variable domain (missing parts from reference TRBV7-2 and TRBJ2-7): GAGVSQSPSNKVTEKGKDVELRCDPISGHTALYWYRQSLGQGLEFLIYFQGNSAPDKSGLPSDRFSAERTGGSVSTLTIQRTQQEDSAVYLCASSLDPLAPYEQYFGPGTRLTVT.